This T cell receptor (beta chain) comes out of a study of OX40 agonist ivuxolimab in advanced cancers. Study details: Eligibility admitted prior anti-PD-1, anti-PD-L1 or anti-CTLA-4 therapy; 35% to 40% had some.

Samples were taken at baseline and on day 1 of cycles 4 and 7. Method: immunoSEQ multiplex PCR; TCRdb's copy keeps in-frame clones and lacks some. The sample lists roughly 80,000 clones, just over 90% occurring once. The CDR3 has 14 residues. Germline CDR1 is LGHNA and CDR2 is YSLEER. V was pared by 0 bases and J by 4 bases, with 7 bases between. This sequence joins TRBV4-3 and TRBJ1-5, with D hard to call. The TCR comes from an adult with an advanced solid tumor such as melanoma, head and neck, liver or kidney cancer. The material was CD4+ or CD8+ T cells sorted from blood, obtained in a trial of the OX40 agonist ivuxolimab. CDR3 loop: CASSQDGANQPQHF. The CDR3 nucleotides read TGCGCCAGCAGCCAAGACGGCGCTAATCAGCCCCAGCATTTT.